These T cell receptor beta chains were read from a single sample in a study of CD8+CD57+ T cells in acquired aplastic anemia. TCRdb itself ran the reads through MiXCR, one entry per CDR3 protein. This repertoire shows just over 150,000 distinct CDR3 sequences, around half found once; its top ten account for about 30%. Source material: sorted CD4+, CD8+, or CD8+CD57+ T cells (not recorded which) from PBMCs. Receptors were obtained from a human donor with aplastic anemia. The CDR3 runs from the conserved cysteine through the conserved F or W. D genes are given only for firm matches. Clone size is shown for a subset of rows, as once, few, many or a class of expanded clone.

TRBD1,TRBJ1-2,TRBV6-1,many,CASTPGTVSYGYTF,TGTGCCAGCACTCCCGGGACAGTCTCTTATGGCTACACCTTC
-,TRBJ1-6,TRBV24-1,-,CATSDLDITHNSPLHF,TGTGCCACCAGTGACCTTGACATAACTCATAATTCACCCCTCCACTTT
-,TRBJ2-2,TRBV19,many,CASSMGAYTGELFF,TGTGCCAGTAGTATGGGGGCGTACACCGGGGAGCTGTTTTTT
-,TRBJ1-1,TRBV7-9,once,CASSLGAAGEAFF,TGTGCCAGCAGCTTAGGGGCGGCAGGCGAAGCTTTCTTT
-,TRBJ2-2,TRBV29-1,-,CSVEGDPGSTGELFF,TGCAGCGTTGAAGGGGATCCCGGCAGCACCGGGGAGCTGTTTTTT
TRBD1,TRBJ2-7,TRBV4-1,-,CASSQGTGPYEQYF,TGCGCCAGCAGCCAGGGGACAGGGCCCTACGAGCAGTACTTC
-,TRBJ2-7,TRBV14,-,CASSQEYEQYF,TGTGCCAGCAGCCAAGAGTACGAGCAGTACTTC
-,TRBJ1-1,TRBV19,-,CASSIDDTEAFF,TGTGCCAGTAGTATAGACGACACTGAAGCTTTCTTT
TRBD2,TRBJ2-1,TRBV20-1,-,CSASPSGLYNEQFF,TGCAGTGCTAGCCCTAGCGGGCTTTACAATGAGCAGTTCTTC
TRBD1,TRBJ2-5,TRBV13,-,CASSDTGQAQETQYF,TGTGCCAGCAGCGACACCGGACAGGCCCAAGAGACCCAGTACTTC
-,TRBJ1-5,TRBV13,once,CASSEGKGEAQPQHF,TGTGCCAGCAGCGAAGGTAAGGGGGAAGCTCAGCCCCAGCATTTT
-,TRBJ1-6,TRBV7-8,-,CASSLEGTSGSPLHF,TGTGCCAGCAGCTTAGAGGGCACGTCAGGTTCACCCCTCCACTTT
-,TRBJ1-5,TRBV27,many,CASGLQDFSNQPQHF,TGTGCCAGCGGACTACAGGATTTTAGCAATCAGCCCCAGCATTTT
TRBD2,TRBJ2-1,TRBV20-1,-,CSSLAGGGNEQFF,TGCAGTTCACTAGCGGGGGGTGGAAATGAGCAGTTCTTC
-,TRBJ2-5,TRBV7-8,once,CASSLAWGVETQYF,TGTGCCAGCAGCTTAGCGTGGGGGGTGGAGACCCAGTACTTC
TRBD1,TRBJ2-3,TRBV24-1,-,CATSDLGQGSDTQYF,TGTGCCACCAGTGATTTGGGACAGGGCTCAGATACGCAGTATTTT
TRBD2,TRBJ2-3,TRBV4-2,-,CASSQAATSGDGGADTQYF,TGTGCCAGCAGCCAAGCAGCGACTAGCGGGGATGGCGGGGCAGATACGCAGTATTTT
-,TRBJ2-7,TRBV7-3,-,CASARSRVNEQYF,TGTGCCAGCGCCCGTTCCAGGGTCAACGAGCAGTACTTC
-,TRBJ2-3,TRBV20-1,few,CSARGQARSTDTQYF,TGCAGTGCTCGGGGCCAAGCACGTAGCACAGATACGCAGTATTTT
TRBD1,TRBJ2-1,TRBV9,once,CASSVQDRGGNEQFF,TGTGCCAGCAGCGTACAGGACAGGGGAGGCAATGAGCAGTTCTTC
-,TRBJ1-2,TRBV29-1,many,CSVEGRGGYTF,TGCAGCGTTGAAGGGCGAGGCGGCTACACCTTC
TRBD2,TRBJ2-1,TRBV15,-,CATSRGLTGGGNEQFF,TGTGCCACCAGCAGAGGGTTAACGGGAGGTGGCAATGAGCAGTTCTTC
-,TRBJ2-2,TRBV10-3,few,CAIRRSEGPNTGELFF,TGTGCCATCAGACGAAGTGAGGGACCGAACACCGGGGAGCTGTTTTTT
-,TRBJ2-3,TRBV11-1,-,CASSPGTPYTDTQYF,TGTGCCAGCAGCCCCGGGACGCCCTACACAGATACGCAGTATTTT
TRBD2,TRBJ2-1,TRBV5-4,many,CASSLGRGEQFF,TGTGCCAGCAGCCTAGGGAGGGGTGAGCAGTTCTTC
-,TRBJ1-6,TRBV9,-,CASSVAATSGGANSPLHF,TGTGCCAGCAGCGTAGCTGCGACTAGCGGAGGAGCAAATTCACCCCTCCACTTT
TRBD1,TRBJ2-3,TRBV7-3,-,CASSSLGTGLTDTQYF,TGTGCCAGCAGCTCCCTGGGGACAGGGCTCACAGATACGCAGTATTTT